These 24 T cell receptor beta chains share one sample of origin, sequenced in a study of shared clonotypes between healthy human individuals. Only in-frame clones appear in the TCRdb table, and some are missing; sequencing was by immunoSEQ multiplex PCR. In the table there are 450,000 to 500,000 clones, about 78% of which are singletons. Sequenced sample: PBMCs. The source of these receptors is a woman between 40 and 50 years old in good health. Some clones in this sample may be carry-over from other donors' samples.

The chain couples TRBV6-1 to TRBJ2-5; D is perhaps TRBD2 (5 bases). Gene TRBJ2-7 matches the end of the DNA better, so the J call may be wrong. This CDR3 region has 15 residues. Germline V lookup: CDR1 MNHNS, CDR2 SASEGT. The CDR3 nucleotides are TGTGCCAGCAGTGAAGTAGGGAGAAACTCCTACGAGCAGTACTTC. Protein product: CASSEVGRNSYEQYF.

CDR3 DNA sequence: TGTGCCAGCAGCTCAACTAGTGAGCAGTTCTTC. Protein: CASSSTSEQFF. The rearrangement links TRBV5-4 to TRBJ2-1; maybe TRBD2 (5 bases). CDR1 SGHNT and CDR2 YYREEE come from the germline V gene (reference sequence). CDR3 length: 11 residues. V was shortened by 3 bases and J by 9 bases, with 7 bases between the two germline ends.

The chain combines TRBV10-3 with TRBJ1-6; the D gene is possibly TRBD1 (5 bases). Germline lookup yields CDR1 ENHRY and CDR2 SYGVKD. The CDR3 length is 12 residues. Trimming cost V 7 bases and J 10 bases, with 11 bases left between them. CDR3 residues: CAIKEGLSPLHF. CDR3 in DNA: TGTGCCATCAAAGAGGGACTCTCACCCCTCCACTTT.

The CDR3, as DNA: TGTGCCAGTAGTATTTCGGCGGGTCGAAATGAGCAGTTCTTC. Translation gives CASSISAGRNEQFF. V is TRBV19 and J is TRBJ2-1, with D maybe TRBD2 (5 bases). The germline V gene has CDR1 LNHDA and CDR2 SQIVND (reference sequence). V lost 3 bases to trimming and J lost 7 bases, with 13 bases between them. The CDR3 spans 14 residues.

This rearrangement joins TRBV9 to TRBJ2-2; 10 nucleotides match TRBD2. The V gene's germline CDR1 is SGDLS and CDR2 YYNGEE. This CDR3 region has 18 residues. The trim removed 1 base at V and 5 bases at J, leaving 11 bases unmatched. The CDR3 is CASSVTEGSGRRTGELFF. The CDR3 DNA sequence: TGTGCCAGCAGCGTAACAGAGGGTAGCGGGAGGAGGACCGGGGAGCTGTTTTTT. Full variable domain (missing parts from reference TRBV9 and TRBJ2-2): DSGVTQTPKHLITATGQRVTLRCSPRSGDLSVYWYQQSLDQGLQFLIQYYNGEERAKGNILERFSAQQFPDLHSELNLSSLELGDSALYFCASSVTEGSGRRTGELFFGEGSRLTVL.

The chain carries TRBV5-1 and TRBJ1-3; D is ambiguous. The ends were cut back, 0 bases at V and 5 bases at J, with 15 bases in the middle. The CDR3 has 16 amino acids. Looked up from germline, CDR1 is SGHRS and CDR2 is YFSETQ. The CDR3 spells CASSLDASTGRNTIYF. CDR3 bases: TGCGCCAGCAGCTTGGATGCATCTACGGGGAGAAACACCATATATTTT.

The chain couples TRBV29-1 to TRBJ2-7, with 9 nucleotides matching TRBD1. Trimming at V came to 7 bases and at J to 4 bases, leaving 8 bases not matched to a gene. The CDR3 loop spans 13 amino acids. Germline V gene data show CDR1 as SQVTM and CDR2 as ANQGSEA. This chain's CDR3 is CSALTGGEYEQYF. The CDR3 bases are TGCAGCGCCTTGACAGGGGGGGAGTACGAGCAGTACTTC.

The chain couples TRBV6-1 to TRBJ2-7; D uncertain. The germline gives CDR1 MNHNS, CDR2 SASEGT. The V end was cut by 7 bases, the J end by 6 bases, with 13 bases between. The CDR3 runs 12 residues. The CDR3 is CASMRLGGEQYF. The CDR3 DNA sequence: TGTGCCAGCATGAGGTTGGGCGGCGAGCAGTACTTC.

The genes are TRBV5-1 and TRBJ2-7, with D possibly matching TRBD1 (6 bases). The CDR3 has 16 amino acids. From germline, CDR1 is SGHRS and CDR2 YFSETQ. Trimming removed 3 bases at V and 0 bases at J, with 16 bases between. The CDR3 loop is CASSSKWDTFSYEQYF. The DNA of the CDR3 is TGCGCCAGCAGCTCAAAATGGGACACCTTCTCCTACGAGCAGTACTTC.

The rearrangement uses TRBV10-2 and TRBJ2-1, with 8 bases identical to TRBD2. The germline CDR1 and CDR2 sequences are WSHSY and SAAADI. The J segment lost 9 bases and the V segment lost 6 bases, leaving 16 bases of the junction unmatched. CDR3 length: 16 amino acids. Written as DNA, the CDR3 is TGCGCCAGCAGGTGGGACCTAGCGGGTGGGGGGGCTGAGCAGTTCTTC. This sequence encodes CASRWDLAGGGAEQFF.

A few counts support this clone. The J gene is TRBJ1-1, the V gene TRBV5-1, with unresolved D. Trimming removed 2 bases from V and 1 base from J, with 6 bases in between. In germline, CDR1 is SGHRS, CDR2 YFSETQ. This CDR3 is 13 amino acids long. The CDR3 DNA reads TGCGCCAGCAGCTTCGACAAGAACACTGAAGCTTTCTTT. It is translated as CASSFDKNTEAFF.

This clone showed up just a few times. V usage is TRBV6-4 and J usage is TRBJ2-1, with D tentatively TRBD1 (6 bases). This CDR3 contains 14 residues. Germline V gene sequence: CDR1 MRHNA, CDR2 SNTAGT. V was clipped by 2 bases and J by 6 bases, with 11 bases between them. The CDR3 loop is CASSDLTGSNEQFF. The DNA of the CDR3 is TGTGCCAGCAGTGACCTCACAGGGTCCAATGAGCAGTTCTTC.

The chain combines TRBV5-4 with TRBJ2-2; the D gene is possibly TRBD1 (6 bases). The V end was cut by 0 bases, the J end by 2 bases, with 8 bases between. CDR1 SGHNT and CDR2 YYREEE come from the germline V gene (reference sequence). The CDR3 runs to 15 residues. The CDR3 sequence is CASSLATGNTGELFF. The CDR3 DNA follows: TGTGCCAGCAGCTTGGCGACAGGCAACACCGGGGAGCTGTTTTTT.

The chain joins TRBV9 to TRBJ1-1; a weak D match, TRBD1 (6 bases). Germline V gene data show CDR1 as SGDLS and CDR2 as YYNGEE. Trimming shortened V by 3 bases and J by 0 bases, and 12 bases separated the two germline ends. This CDR3 spans 15 amino acids. In nucleotides, the CDR3 is TGTGCCAGCAGCGGTTTAGGGGACATGAACACTGAAGCTTTCTTT. Its protein is CASSGLGDMNTEAFF.

The CDR3 protein is CASSRTAGETQYF. The CDR3 coding sequence is TGTGCCAGTAGCCGCACTGCCGGTGAGACCCAGTACTTC. The rearrangement links TRBV19 to TRBJ2-5; D gene uncertain. Trimming stripped 6 bases from V and 5 bases from J, with 13 bases between. Germline lookup yields CDR1 LNHDA and CDR2 SQIVND (reference sequence). The CDR3 extends over 13 amino acids.

The V gene is TRBV14, the J gene TRBJ1-1, with a possible D match to TRBD1 (5 bases). The CDR3 is 15 residues long. V lost 0 bases to trimming and J lost 6 bases, with 14 bases between them. Germline V gives CDR1 SGHDN, CDR2 FVKESK. DNA of the CDR3: TGTGCCAGCAGCCAAGATATTCAGGGTATCTCTGAAGCTTTCTTT. Residues: CASSQDIQGISEAFF.

This clone was counted a few times. The chain recombines TRBV27 with TRBJ1-1; D remains ambiguous. Per the germline V gene, CDR1 is MNHEY and CDR2 is SMNVEV (reference sequence). V was pared by 0 bases and J by 0 bases, with 11 bases between. The CDR3 is 16 residues long. The CDR3 nucleotides read TGTGCCAGCAGTTTATCCGTAGGACTGATGAACACTGAAGCTTTCTTT. Translated, it gives CASSLSVGLMNTEAFF.

The chain couples TRBV28 to TRBJ1-2; D is unclear. CDR3 length: 15 amino acids. The V end lost 7 bases, the J end lost 2 bases, and 17 bases lay between the germline ends. Per germline, CDR1 MDHEN and CDR2 SYDVKM. The CDR3 region has the DNA TGTGCCAGCACCCAGGAGGTGTATTTGAACTATGGCTACACCTTC. Its protein is CASTQEVYLNYGYTF.

J is TRBJ2-1 and V is TRBV7-8, with D possibly TRBD2 on 5 matching bases. The CDR3 runs 13 residues. V dropped 0 bases and J dropped 5 bases, with 5 bases sitting between them. CDR1 and CDR2 (germline): SGHVS, FQNEAQ. CDR3 sequence: CASSLASDNEQFF. The CDR3 nucleotides are TGTGCCAGCAGCTTAGCTAGCGACAATGAGCAGTTCTTC.

The chain couples TRBV7-3 to TRBJ2-1; 8 bases align to TRBD2. The CDR3 loop spans 17 amino acids. Trimming removed 5 bases from V and 0 bases from J; junction bases left unmatched: 9. The V gene's germline CDR1 is SGHTA and CDR2 FQGTGA. CDR3 DNA sequence: TGTGCCAGCAGCCCCCAACTAGCGGCCTACTCCTACAATGAGCAGTTCTTC. Protein product: CASSPQLAAYSYNEQFF.

Points on this clone: One base separates it from a far larger clone, so it is likely a read error. The chain employs TRBV29-1 and TRBJ2-3, with TRBD2 identical over 11 bases. V lost 4 bases, J lost 2 bases, and 5 bases stayed unmatched. From germline, CDR1 is SQVTM and CDR2 ANQGSEA. The CDR3 covers 15 residues. CDR3 sequence: CSVGLAGGITDTQYF. CDR3 coding DNA: TGCAGCGTTGGTTTAGCGGGAGGGATCACAGATACGCAGTATTTT.

The rearrangement joins TRBV30 to TRBJ2-7; D is ambiguous. The CDR3 contains 16 residues. V was cut by 0 bases and J by 1 base, with 16 bases left in between. In germline, CDR1 is GTSNPN, CDR2 SVGIG (reference sequence). DNA for the CDR3: TGTGCCTGGAGTGTAAGTTTTCTTAGAAGATCCTACGAGCAGTACTTC. This codes for CAWSVSFLRRSYEQYF.

V is TRBV28 and J is TRBJ1-2; 7 nucleotides line up with TRBD1. Germline loops: CDR1 MDHEN, CDR2 SYDVKM. Unmatched junction bases numbered 8, after V lost 7 bases and J lost 6 bases. CDR3 length: 13 amino acids. CDR3 sequence reads: CASNLQGRDGYTF. CDR3 DNA: TGTGCCAGCAACCTACAGGGGAGGGATGGCTACACCTTC.

This chain links TRBV6-6 with TRBJ2-1, with a tentative D call TRBD2 (5 bases). With 2 bases removed from V and 7 bases from J, the gap between germline ends came to 9 bases. Germline assignment: CDR1 MNHNY and CDR2 SVGAGI (reference sequence). CDR3 length: 13 amino acids. CDR3 nucleotide sequence: TGTGCCAGCAGTTACGGCCGGGGAAATGAGCAGTTCTTC. Translated, it gives CASSYGRGNEQFF.